These 14 T cell receptor beta chains came from one sample sequenced in a study of blood T cell repertoires in COVID-19. Assay used: immunoSEQ multiplex PCR; TCRdb lists only in-frame clones, some missing. The profile shows approximately 350,000 clones, 83% of them singletons. Input material: PBMCs or T cells enriched from blood (not recorded which). These receptors came from a woman aged 45-60 years who had recovered from COVID-19.

The chain links TRBV14 to TRBJ1-2; 10 nucleotides line up with TRBD1. Germline-derived CDR1 and CDR2 are SGHDN and FVKESK. The CDR3 is 16 residues long. The trim removed 2 bases at V and 4 bases at J, leaving 7 bases unmatched. This chain's CDR3 is CASSQRPGTGVYGYTF. DNA of the CDR3: TGTGCCAGCAGCCAAAGACCCGGGACAGGGGTCTATGGCTACACCTTC.

Comments on this clone: The junction departs from germline at one end; a sequencing error may be responsible. The chain is built from TRBV18 and TRBJ1-2; TRBD1 might be the D (5 bases). The CDR3 runs to 15 residues. CDR1 is KGHSH, CDR2 LQKENI, per germline. The CDR3 reads CASPPLTDSNYGYTF. CDR3 DNA sequence: TGTGCCAGCCCACCACTGACAGATTCCAACTATGGCTACACCTTC.

V gene TRBV6-5 combines with J gene TRBJ2-2, with D possibly matching TRBD1 (5 bases). Per the germline V gene, CDR1 is MNHEY and CDR2 is SVGAGI. V was cut by 5 bases and J by 6 bases, with 16 bases left in between. The CDR3 sequence is 15 residues long. The CDR3 loop is CASSTSRVVPGELFF. As DNA, the CDR3 is TGTGCCAGCAGTACCTCCAGGGTTGTTCCCGGGGAGCTGTTTTTT.

The chain joins TRBV9 to TRBJ2-7; perhaps TRBD1 as D (6 bases). V was pared by 0 bases and J by 3 bases, with 13 bases between. The CDR3 totals 15 residues. Germline V gives CDR1 SGDLS, CDR2 YYNGEE. The CDR3 loop is CASSVGAQGSYEQYF. CDR3 sequence (DNA): TGTGCCAGCAGCGTAGGGGCCCAGGGGAGCTACGAGCAGTACTTC.

The genes are TRBV9 and TRBJ2-7; D is undetermined. CDR1 and CDR2 from the germline V gene are SGDLS and YYNGEE. The CDR3 contains 15 residues. Trimming cost V 3 bases and J 0 bases, with 13 bases left between them. This chain's CDR3 is CASSGTESSSYEQYF. For the CDR3, the DNA is TGTGCCAGCAGCGGAACAGAGTCGAGCTCCTACGAGCAGTACTTC. The whole variable domain, filled in from reference TRBV9 and TRBJ2-7, reads DSGVTQTPKHLITATGQRVTLRCSPRSGDLSVYWYQQSLDQGLQFLIQYYNGEERAKGNILERFSAQQFPDLHSELNLSSLELGDSALYFCASSGTESSSYEQYFGPGTRLTVT.

This clone was seen a single time. The V call is TRBV11-2, the J call TRBJ1-1; the D gene is possibly TRBD1 (6 bases). CDR3 size: 14 residues. Germline CDR1 reads SGHAT; CDR2 reads FQNNGV. With 7 bases removed from V and 5 bases from J, the gap between germline ends came to 17 bases. The CDR3 loop is CASTRTGSFTEAFF. The CDR3 region has the DNA TGTGCCAGCACCAGAACAGGGTCATTTACTGAAGCTTTCTTT.

The chain has TRBV2 and TRBJ2-1; D remains unclear. The CDR3 consists of 14 residues. Deletions cut 0 bases from V and 2 bases from J, with 5 bases between. CDR1 is SNHLY and CDR2 is FYNNEI in the germline V gene. CDR3 in DNA: TGTGCCAGCAGTGAAGCCCACACCTACAATGAGCAGTTCTTC. This translates into CASSEAHTYNEQFF. Looking up the rest from reference TRBV2 and TRBJ2-1 gives the full variable domain: EPEVTQTPSHQVTQMGQEVILRCVPISNHLYFYWYRQILGQKVEFLVSFYNNEISEKSEIFDDQFSVERPDGSNFTLKIRSTKLEDSAMYFCASSEAHTYNEQFFGPGTRLTVL.

The chain links TRBV9 to TRBJ1-2, with D possibly being TRBD1 (6 bases). The CDR3 is 14 residues long. The germline V gene has CDR1 SGDLS and CDR2 YYNGEE. With 3 bases removed from V and 5 bases from J, the gap between germline ends came to 14 bases. CDR3 bases: TGTGCCAGCAGCGGCCTCCGGGACACTTATGGCTACACCTTC. Protein sequence: CASSGLRDTYGYTF.

The chain links TRBV5-5 to TRBJ1-2, with no clear D. This CDR3 has 14 residues. Looked up from germline, CDR1 is SGHKS and CDR2 is YYEKEE (reference sequence). Trimming removed 0 bases from V and 4 bases from J, with 10 bases in between. Written as DNA, the CDR3 is TGTGCCAGCAGCTTGGCACCGGTGCGCTATGGCTACACCTTC. It specifies CASSLAPVRYGYTF.

This clone was recorded once. CDR3 coding DNA: TGCAGCGTCCTCAGGGTTAAGAGCAATCAGCCCCAGCATTTT. The encoded protein is CSVLRVKSNQPQHF. The chain combines TRBV29-1 with TRBJ1-5; perhaps TRBD1 as D (5 bases). The CDR3 totals 14 residues. V lost 6 bases and J 1 base, leaving 13 bases between the germline ends. Germline loops: CDR1 SQVTM, CDR2 ANQGSEA. The entire variable domain, with the rest obtained from reference TRBV29-1 and TRBJ1-5, is as follows: SAVISQKPSRDICQRGTSLTIQCQVDSQVTMMFWYRQQPGQSLTLIATANQGSEATYESGFVIDKFPISRPNLTFSTLTVSNMSPEDSSIYLCSVLRVKSNQPQHFGDGTRLSIL.

The genes are TRBV6-5 and TRBJ1-6; tentatively, D is TRBD1 (6 bases). V was trimmed by 2 bases and J by 8 bases, leaving 13 bases between them. Germline V gene sequence: CDR1 MNHEY, CDR2 SVGAGI. This CDR3 is 15 amino acids long. The CDR3 region is CASSYLLGGYSPLHF. The CDR3 DNA reads as TGTGCCAGCAGTTACCTGTTAGGGGGTTATTCACCCCTCCACTTT.

The chain recombines TRBV24-1 with TRBJ1-2; D uncertain. This CDR3 comprises 11 residues. V lost 4 bases to trimming and J lost 8 bases, with 7 bases between them. Germline V gene sequence: CDR1 KGHDR, CDR2 SFDVKD. The CDR3 coding sequence is TGTGCCACCAGTGACGCCAGAGGCTACACCTTC. It translates to CATSDARGYTF.

The V gene is TRBV19, the J gene TRBJ1-5; 8 bases fit TRBD1. Germline CDR1 and CDR2: LNHDA and SQIVND (reference sequence). V shed 7 bases, J shed 2 bases, and the junction held 10 bases outside the gene matches. The length of the CDR3 is 16 residues. DNA for the CDR3: TGTGCCAGTATCCAATCAGGGGGCTTCGGCAATCAGCCCCAGCATTTT. Translated, it gives CASIQSGGFGNQPQHF.

The chain uses TRBV30 and TRBJ1-6; 7 nucleotides line up with TRBD1. The CDR3 loop spans 15 amino acids. Germline CDR1 and CDR2: GTSNPN and SVGIG (reference sequence). V gave up 3 bases and J gave up 11 bases; unmatched junction bases: 13. The CDR3 DNA follows: TGTGCCTGGAGGGGTGGAGGGGGCAAAGGGGCACCCCTCCACTTT. This encodes CAWRGGGGKGAPLHF.